One and the same sample provided the 13 T cell receptor beta chains below, sequenced in a study of shared clonotypes between healthy human individuals. Profiled with immunoSEQ multiplex PCR; TCRdb holds only in-frame clones, not every one. Of 85,000 to 100,000 clones listed, 60% to 75% are singletons. Sequenced sample: memory CD8+ T cells sorted from blood. Specified subset: CD45RO+ cells pooled with CCR7-negative TemRA cells. The receptors stem from a man in his thirties or forties in good health.

The V call is TRBV6-5, the J call TRBJ2-7, with a tentative D call TRBD2 (5 bases). Germline lookup yields CDR1 MNHEY and CDR2 SVGAGI. The ends were cut back, 11 bases at V and 0 bases at J, with 14 bases in the middle. The CDR3 is 13 residues long. CDR3 sequence reads: CASEDGNSYEQYF. The CDR3 nucleotides read TGTGCCTCTGAGGACGGGAACTCCTACGAGCAGTACTTC.

The V gene is TRBV7-2, the J gene TRBJ2-1; D gene unclear. The germline V gene encodes CDR1 SGHTA and CDR2 FQGNSA. V was pared by 4 bases and J by 9 bases, with 13 bases between. This CDR3 is built from 13 residues. CDR3 DNA: TGTGCCAGCAGCTCGCCCCCAAGGGTTGAGCAGTTCTTC. Residues: CASSSPPRVEQFF.

The V gene is TRBV7-9, the J gene TRBJ2-1, with 7 bases identical to TRBD2. Germline V gene lookup returns CDR1 SEHNR and CDR2 FQNEAQ (reference sequence). This CDR3 contains 15 residues. The J segment lost 4 bases and the V segment lost 0 bases, leaving 3 bases of the junction unmatched. The CDR3 DNA follows: TGTGCCAGCAGCTTAGCGGGAGGGCCGTACAATGAGCAGTTCTTC. Its protein product is CASSLAGGPYNEQFF. Using reference TRBV7-9 and TRBJ2-1 for the parts outside the CDR3, the full variable domain is DTGVSQNPRHKITKRGQNVTFRCDPISEHNRLYWYRQTLGQGPEFLTYFQNEAQLEKSRLLSDRFSAERPKGSFSTLEIQRTEQGDSAMYLCASSLAGGPYNEQFFGPGTRLTVL.

This clone was detected only a few times. The rearrangement links TRBV7-8 to TRBJ2-7; a possible D gene is TRBD1 (6 bases). Trimming took 0 bases from V and 3 from J, leaving 9 bases between them. The germline CDR1 and CDR2 sequences are SGHVS and FQNEAQ. The CDR3 has 14 amino acids. The CDR3 DNA is TGTGCCAGCAGCTTAGCAGGGGGTGGCTACGAGCAGTACTTC. The encoded protein is CASSLAGGGYEQYF.

The chain uses TRBV5-1 and TRBJ2-7; D unclear. Germline values: CDR1 SGHRS, CDR2 YFSETQ. This CDR3 has 13 amino acids. Trimming took off 4 bases at V and 2 bases at J, with 10 bases between the two ends. The CDR3 DNA is TGCGCCAGCAGCGTGGGTCCGCCCTACGAGCAGTACTTC. Its translation is CASSVGPPYEQYF.

This chain joins TRBV28 and TRBJ2-7; 11 bases map to TRBD2. The germline CDR1 and CDR2 sequences are MDHEN and SYDVKM. With V trimmed by 5 bases and J by 2 bases, 2 bases remained unmatched. The CDR3 is 14 residues long. For the CDR3, the DNA is TGTGCCAGCAGTCCGGGACTAGCGGCCTACGAGCAGTACTTC. It encodes CASSPGLAAYEQYF.

The chain is built from TRBV28 and TRBJ2-7, with 8 bases identical to TRBD1. V lost 6 bases, J lost 4 bases, and 14 bases stayed unmatched. From germline, CDR1 is MDHEN and CDR2 SYDVKM. This CDR3 comprises 16 residues. The CDR3 sequence: CASSPLLGTGPYEQYF. The CDR3, as DNA: TGTGCCAGCAGCCCTCTTTTGGGGACAGGCCCTTACGAGCAGTACTTC.

This clone has a handful of counts. The V call is TRBV4-1, the J call TRBJ2-4; D not resolved. There are 14 residues in the CDR3. Trimming removed 1 base at V and 2 bases at J, with 6 bases between. Germline V gives CDR1 MGHRA, CDR2 YSYEKL. CDR3 in amino acids: CASSQATSKNIQYF. CDR3 in DNA: TGCGCCAGCAGCCAAGCAACGTCCAAAAACATTCAGTACTTC.

The chain employs TRBV10-3 and TRBJ2-2; D not resolved. The CDR3 has 13 amino acids. Trimming left V 4 bases short and J 6 bases short, with 9 bases between. Per the germline V gene, CDR1 is ENHRY and CDR2 is SYGVKD. The CDR3 sequence: CAISVGPAGELFF. Written as DNA, the CDR3 is TGTGCCATCAGTGTAGGGCCCGCCGGGGAGCTGTTTTTT.

The V call is TRBV2, the J call TRBJ2-1; TRBD1 agrees at 11 bases. Per the germline V gene, CDR1 is SNHLY and CDR2 is FYNNEI. With 6 bases clipped from V and 7 bases from J, the junction kept 2 bases outside the gene matches. This CDR3 region has 13 residues. The CDR3 loop is CASSGTGGNEQFF. In DNA, the CDR3 is TGTGCCAGCAGCGGGACAGGGGGTAATGAGCAGTTCTTC.

The chain links TRBV28 to TRBJ2-7; no reliable D call. Trimming pared 8 bases from V and 3 bases from J, leaving 8 bases between. This CDR3 has 11 amino acids. The germline CDR1 and CDR2 sequences are MDHEN and SYDVKM. In DNA, the CDR3 is TGTGCCAGCGGAGAATACTACGAGCAGTACTTC. Residues: CASGEYYEQYF. The entire variable domain, with the rest obtained from reference TRBV28 and TRBJ2-7, is as follows: DVKVTQSSRYLVKRTGEKVFLECVQDMDHENMFWYRQDPGLGLRLIYFSYDVKMKEKGDIPEGYSVSREKKERFSLILESASTNQTSMYLCASGEYYEQYFGPGTRLTVT.

The chain couples TRBV10-3 to TRBJ2-1, with TRBD1 matching over 10 bases. Per the germline V gene, CDR1 is ENHRY and CDR2 is SYGVKD. With V trimmed by 8 bases and J by 8 bases, 9 bases remained unmatched. This CDR3 has 14 amino acids. CDR3 loop: CAIGDRGLRDEQFF. DNA of the CDR3: TGTGCCATCGGAGACAGGGGGCTGAGGGATGAGCAGTTCTTC.

This clone was seen only a few times. V usage is TRBV11-2 and J usage is TRBJ1-3, with no clear D. Germline values: CDR1 SGHAT, CDR2 FQNNGV. CDR3 length: 19 residues. V was clipped by 5 bases and J by 0 bases, with 23 bases between them. The CDR3 sequence is CASSLLSLTRLDSGNTIYF. The CDR3 region has the DNA TGTGCCAGCAGCCTGCTTTCTCTAACCAGACTGGACTCTGGAAACACCATATATTTT.